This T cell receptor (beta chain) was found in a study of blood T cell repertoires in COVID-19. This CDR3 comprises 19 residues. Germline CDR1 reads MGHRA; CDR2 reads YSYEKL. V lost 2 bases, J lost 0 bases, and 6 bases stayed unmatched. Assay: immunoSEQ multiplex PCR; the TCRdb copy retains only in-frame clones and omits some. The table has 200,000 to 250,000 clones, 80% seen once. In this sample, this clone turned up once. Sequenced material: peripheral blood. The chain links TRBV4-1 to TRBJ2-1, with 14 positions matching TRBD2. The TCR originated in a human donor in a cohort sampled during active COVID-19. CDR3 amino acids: CASSQSLGTSGSSYNEQFF. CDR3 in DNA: TGCGCCAGCAGCCAATCCCTGGGGACTAGCGGGAGCTCCTACAATGAGCAGTTCTTC.